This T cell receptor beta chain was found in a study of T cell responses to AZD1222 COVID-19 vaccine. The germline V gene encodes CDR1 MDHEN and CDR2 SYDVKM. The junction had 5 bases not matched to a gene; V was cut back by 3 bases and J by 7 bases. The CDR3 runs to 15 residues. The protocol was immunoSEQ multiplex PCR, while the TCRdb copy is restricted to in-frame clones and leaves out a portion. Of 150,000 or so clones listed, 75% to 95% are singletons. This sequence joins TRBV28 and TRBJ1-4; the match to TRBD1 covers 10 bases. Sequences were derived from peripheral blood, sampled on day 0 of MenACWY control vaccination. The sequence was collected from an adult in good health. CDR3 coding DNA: TGTGCCAGCAGTTTCAGGACAGGGGGACCTGAAAAACTGTTTTTT. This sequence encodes CASSFRTGGPEKLFF.